The clone carrying this TCR beta chain has only one observation. This sample was included in a study of blood T cell repertoires in COVID-19. Whole-study context: Whether acute or convalescent, the COVID-19 samples came from the United States, Italy and Spain.

V shed 2 bases, J shed 4 bases, and the junction held 1 base outside the gene matches. The V gene's germline CDR1 is SGHRS and CDR2 YFSETQ. The CDR3 is 13 amino acids. In the study's own analysis: Nucleated cell number was recorded as an estimate derived from reference gene primer amplification. The table came from immunoSEQ multiplex PCR; TCRdb's copy has only in-frame clones and leaves some out. V and J calls and clone size are as listed in that table; D and trimming were resolved from the DNA. The sample holds more than 140,000 clones; around 81% are singletons and the top ten take 1.6%. This sequence joins TRBV5-1 and TRBJ2-7; 9 bases fit TRBD2. The sequencing input was peripheral blood. The source of this sequence is a human donor in a cohort sampled during active COVID-19. CDR3: CASSFSGSYEQYF. CDR3 nucleotides: TGCGCCAGCAGCTTTAGCGGGAGTTACGAGCAGTACTTC.